This TCR beta chain was sequenced in a study of T-cell memory formation after mild COVID-19. TCRdb re-called the 5' RACE reads through MiXCR, storing one row per CDR3 protein. Of more than 350,000 distinct CDR3 sequences listed, around a sixth are singletons. V lost 6 bases and J lost 0, with 14 bases in between. CDR1 is DFQATT, CDR2 SNEGSKA, per germline (reference sequence). The CDR3 runs 14 residues. The rearrangement uses TRBV20-1 and TRBJ1-1, with D tentatively TRBD1 (6 bases). Sequenced input: PBMCs or a T cell subset sorted from them (not recorded which). This TCR derives from a man aged 18 to 30 who had mild COVID-19 (a few samples of this study predate the infection). Cell type and time point are not known. CDR3 sequence reads: CSAKGGGMNTEAFF. CDR3 sequence (DNA): TGCAGTGCGAAGGGGGGGGGCATGAACACTGAAGCTTTCTTT.